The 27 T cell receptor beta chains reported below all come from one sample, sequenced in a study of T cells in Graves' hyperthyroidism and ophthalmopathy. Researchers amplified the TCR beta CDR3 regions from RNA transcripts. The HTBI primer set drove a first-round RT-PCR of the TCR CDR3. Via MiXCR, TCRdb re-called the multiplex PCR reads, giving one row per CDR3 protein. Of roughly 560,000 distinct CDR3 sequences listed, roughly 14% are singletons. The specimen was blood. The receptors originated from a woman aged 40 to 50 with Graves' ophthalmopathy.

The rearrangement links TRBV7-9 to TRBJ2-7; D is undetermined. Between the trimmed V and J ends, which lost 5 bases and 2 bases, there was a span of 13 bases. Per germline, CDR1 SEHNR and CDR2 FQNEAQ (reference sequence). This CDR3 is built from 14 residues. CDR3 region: CASSPPAVPYEQYF. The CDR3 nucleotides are TGTGCCAGCAGCCCCCCAGCCGTGCCCTACGAGCAGTACTTC.

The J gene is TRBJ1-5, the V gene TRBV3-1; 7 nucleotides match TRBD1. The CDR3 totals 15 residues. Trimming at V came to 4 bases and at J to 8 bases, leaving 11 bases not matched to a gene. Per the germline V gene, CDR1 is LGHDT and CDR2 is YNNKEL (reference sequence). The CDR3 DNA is TGTGCCAGCAGCCCGAGGGACAGAGGGGAAAAGCCCCAGCATTTT. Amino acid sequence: CASSPRDRGEKPQHF.

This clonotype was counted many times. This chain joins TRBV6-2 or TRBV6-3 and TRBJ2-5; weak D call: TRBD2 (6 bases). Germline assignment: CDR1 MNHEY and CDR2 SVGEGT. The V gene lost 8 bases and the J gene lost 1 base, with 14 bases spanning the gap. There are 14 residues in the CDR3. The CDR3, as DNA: TGTGCCAGCTGGACGGGAGACCCCCAAGAGACCCAGTACTTC. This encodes CASWTGDPQETQYF.

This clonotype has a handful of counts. CDR3 sequence: CAWSQGLNQPQHF. The CDR3 DNA sequence: TGTGCCTGGAGTCAAGGCCTTAATCAGCCCCAGCATTTT. The rearrangement links TRBV30 to TRBJ1-5; D ambiguous. The germline V gene encodes CDR1 GTSNPN and CDR2 SVGIG (reference sequence). V was trimmed by 2 bases and J by 4 bases, leaving 9 bases between them. The CDR3 runs to 13 residues. The full variable domain, with the rest looked up from reference TRBV30 and TRBJ1-5, is SQTIHQWPATLVQPVGSPLSLECTVEGTSNPNLYWYRQAAGRGLQLLFYSVGIGQISSEVPQNLSASRPQDRQFILSSKKLLLSDSGFYLCAWSQGLNQPQHFGDGTRLSIL.

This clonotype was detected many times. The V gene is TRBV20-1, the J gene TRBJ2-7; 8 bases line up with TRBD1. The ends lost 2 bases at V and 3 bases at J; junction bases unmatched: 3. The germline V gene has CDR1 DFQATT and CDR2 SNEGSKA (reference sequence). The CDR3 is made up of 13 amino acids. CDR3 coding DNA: TGCAGTGCTAGAAGGACAGGGAGCTACGAGCAGTACTTC. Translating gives CSARRTGSYEQYF.

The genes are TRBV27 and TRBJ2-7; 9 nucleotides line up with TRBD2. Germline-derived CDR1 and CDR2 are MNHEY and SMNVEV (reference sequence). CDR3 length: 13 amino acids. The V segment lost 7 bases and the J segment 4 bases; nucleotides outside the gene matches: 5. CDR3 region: CASNSSGMYEQYF. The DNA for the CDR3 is TGTGCCAGCAATTCTAGCGGGATGTACGAGCAGTACTTC.

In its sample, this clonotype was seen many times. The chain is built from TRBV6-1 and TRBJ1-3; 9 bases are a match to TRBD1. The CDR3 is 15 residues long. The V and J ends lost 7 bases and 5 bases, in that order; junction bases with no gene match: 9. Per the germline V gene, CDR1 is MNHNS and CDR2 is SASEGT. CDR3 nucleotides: TGTGCCAGCAAGACAGGGGGAACCTCCCGAAACACCATATATTTT. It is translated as CASKTGGTSRNTIYF.

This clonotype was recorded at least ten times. The DNA for the CDR3 is TGTGCCAGCACCCTCAAGACAGGTTTAAACACTGAAGCTTTCTTT. Its translation is CASTLKTGLNTEAFF. The chain recombines TRBV27 with TRBJ1-1, with D tentatively TRBD1 (6 bases). V lost 7 bases and J 2 bases, leaving 17 bases between the germline ends. Germline V gives CDR1 MNHEY, CDR2 SMNVEV (reference sequence). The CDR3 totals 15 residues.

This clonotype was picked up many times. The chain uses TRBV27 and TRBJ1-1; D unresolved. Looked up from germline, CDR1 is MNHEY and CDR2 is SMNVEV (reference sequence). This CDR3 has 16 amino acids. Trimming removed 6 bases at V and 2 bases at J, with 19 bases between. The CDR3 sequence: CASSLFVEGFNTEAFF. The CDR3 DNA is TGTGCCAGCAGCCTTTTTGTTGAGGGATTCAACACTGAAGCTTTCTTT.

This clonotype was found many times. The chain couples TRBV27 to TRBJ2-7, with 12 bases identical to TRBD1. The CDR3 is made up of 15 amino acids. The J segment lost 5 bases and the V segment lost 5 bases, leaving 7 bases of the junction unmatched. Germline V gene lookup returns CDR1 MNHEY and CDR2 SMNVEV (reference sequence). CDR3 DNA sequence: TGTGCCAGCAGTGACACCGGGACAGGGGGCAACGAGCAGTACTTC. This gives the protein CASSDTGTGGNEQYF.

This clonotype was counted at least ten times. CDR3 DNA: TGCAGTGGCCCGGGACTAGCGACCTACGAGCAGTACTTC. Amino acid sequence: CSGPGLATYEQYF. The rearrangement links TRBV20-1 to TRBJ2-7; 10 nucleotides line up with TRBD2. J lost 2 bases, V lost 7 bases, and 5 bases had no gene match. CDR3 size: 13 residues. Germline V gene lookup returns CDR1 DFQATT and CDR2 SNEGSKA (reference sequence).

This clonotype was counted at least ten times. The CDR3 here is CASSAAGLSSYEQYF. Written as DNA, the CDR3 is TGTGCCAGCAGCGCGGCGGGGCTAAGCTCCTACGAGCAGTACTTC. The V and J genes are TRBV6-2 or TRBV6-3 and TRBJ2-7; weak D call: TRBD2 (6 bases). CDR1 and CDR2 (germline): MNHEY, SVGEGT. Trimming cost V 6 bases and J 0 bases, with 15 bases left between them. This CDR3 spans 15 amino acids.

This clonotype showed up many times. CDR3 DNA sequence: TGTGCCACCAGCCCAACACAGGGATTTAGCAATCAGCCCCAGCATTTT. Encoded protein: CATSPTQGFSNQPQHF. The J gene is TRBJ1-5, the V gene TRBV24-1; D is possibly TRBD1 (6 bases). The germline gives CDR1 KGHDR, CDR2 SFDVKD. Trimming left V 7 bases short and J 0 bases short, with 15 bases between. CDR3 size: 16 residues.

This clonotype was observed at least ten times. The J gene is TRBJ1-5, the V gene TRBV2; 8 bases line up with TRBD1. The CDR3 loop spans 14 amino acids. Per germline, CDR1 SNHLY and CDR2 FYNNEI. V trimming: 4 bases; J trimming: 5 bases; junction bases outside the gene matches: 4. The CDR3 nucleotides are TGTGCCAGCAGTGGGACAGGGACAGATCAGCCCCAGCATTTT. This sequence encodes CASSGTGTDQPQHF.

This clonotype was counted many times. The chain's CDR3 is CASSYEERGPQHF. CDR3 DNA: TGTGCCAGCAGTTACGAAGAAAGGGGGCCCCAGCATTTT. This sequence joins TRBV6-5 and TRBJ1-5; D might be TRBD1 (5 bases). Germline CDR1 is MNHEY and CDR2 is SVGAGI. V was trimmed by 2 bases and J by 9 bases, leaving 11 bases between them. There are 13 residues in the CDR3.

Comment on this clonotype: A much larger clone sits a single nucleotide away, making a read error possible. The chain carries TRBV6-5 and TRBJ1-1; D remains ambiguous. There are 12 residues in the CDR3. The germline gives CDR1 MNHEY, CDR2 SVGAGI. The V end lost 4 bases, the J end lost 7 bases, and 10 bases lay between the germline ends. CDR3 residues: CASSCLQNEAFF. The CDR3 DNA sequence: TGTGCCAGCAGTTGCTTGCAGAATGAAGCTTTCTTT.

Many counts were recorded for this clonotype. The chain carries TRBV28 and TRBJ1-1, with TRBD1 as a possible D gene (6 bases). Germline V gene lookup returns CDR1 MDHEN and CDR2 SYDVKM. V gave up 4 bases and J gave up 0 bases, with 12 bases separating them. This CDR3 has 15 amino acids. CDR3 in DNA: TGTGCCAGCAGTTCCCCGGGACACCTGAACACTGAAGCTTTCTTT. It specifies CASSSPGHLNTEAFF.

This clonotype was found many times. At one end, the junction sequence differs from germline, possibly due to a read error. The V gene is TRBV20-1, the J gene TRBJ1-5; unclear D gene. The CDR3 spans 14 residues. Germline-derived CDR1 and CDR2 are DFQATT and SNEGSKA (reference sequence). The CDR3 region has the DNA TGCAGTGTTAGAAAGGGCCACGACAATCAGCCCCAGCATTTT. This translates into CSVRKGHDNQPQHF.

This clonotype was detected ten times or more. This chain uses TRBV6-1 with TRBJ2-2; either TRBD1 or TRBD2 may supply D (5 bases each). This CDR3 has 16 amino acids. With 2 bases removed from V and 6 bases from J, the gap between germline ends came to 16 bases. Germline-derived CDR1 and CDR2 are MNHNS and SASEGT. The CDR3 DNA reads TGTGCCAGCAGTGAAATATTGAGGGTGGGGGCCGGGGAGCTGTTTTTT. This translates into CASSEILRVGAGELFF.

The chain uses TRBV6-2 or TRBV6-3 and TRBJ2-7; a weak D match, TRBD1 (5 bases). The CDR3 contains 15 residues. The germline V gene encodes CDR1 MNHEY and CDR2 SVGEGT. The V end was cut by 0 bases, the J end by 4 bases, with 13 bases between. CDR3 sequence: CASSYSMNRYYEQYF. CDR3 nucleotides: TGTGCCAGCAGTTACTCGATGAACAGGTATTACGAGCAGTACTTC.

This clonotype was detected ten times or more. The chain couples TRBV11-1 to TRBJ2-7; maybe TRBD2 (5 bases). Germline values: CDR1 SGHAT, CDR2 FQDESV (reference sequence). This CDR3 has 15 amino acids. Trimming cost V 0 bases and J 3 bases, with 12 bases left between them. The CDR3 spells CASSLAGGSIYEQYF. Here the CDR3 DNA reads TGTGCCAGCAGCTTAGCTGGCGGGTCCATCTACGAGCAGTACTTC.

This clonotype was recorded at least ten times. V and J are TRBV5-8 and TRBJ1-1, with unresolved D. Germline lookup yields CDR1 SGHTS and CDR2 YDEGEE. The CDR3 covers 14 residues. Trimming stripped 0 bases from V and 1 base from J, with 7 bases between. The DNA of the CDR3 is TGTGCCAGCAGCTTGGGATCGAGGAACACTGAAGCTTTCTTT. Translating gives CASSLGSRNTEAFF.

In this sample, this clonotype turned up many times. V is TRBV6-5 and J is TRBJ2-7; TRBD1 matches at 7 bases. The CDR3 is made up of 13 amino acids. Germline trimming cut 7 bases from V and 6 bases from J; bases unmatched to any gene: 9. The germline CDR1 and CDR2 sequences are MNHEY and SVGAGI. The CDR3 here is CASTILAGGEQYF. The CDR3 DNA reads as TGTGCCAGCACCATACTCGCAGGGGGCGAGCAGTACTTC.

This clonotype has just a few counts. The CDR3 sequence is CASSFDRTNTEAFF. CDR3 DNA sequence: TGTGCCAGCAGTTTCGACAGGACAAACACTGAAGCTTTCTTT. The chain employs TRBV27 and TRBJ1-1; D is perhaps TRBD1 (6 bases). The CDR3 extends over 14 amino acids. Trimming took 3 bases from V and 2 from J, leaving 10 bases between them. The germline V gene has CDR1 MNHEY and CDR2 SMNVEV (reference sequence).

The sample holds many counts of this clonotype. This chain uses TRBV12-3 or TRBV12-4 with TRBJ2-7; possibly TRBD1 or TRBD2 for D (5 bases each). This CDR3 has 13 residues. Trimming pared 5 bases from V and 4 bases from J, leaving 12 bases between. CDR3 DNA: TGTGCCAGCAGTAAGGGACCTGCTTACGAGCAGTACTTC. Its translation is CASSKGPAYEQYF.

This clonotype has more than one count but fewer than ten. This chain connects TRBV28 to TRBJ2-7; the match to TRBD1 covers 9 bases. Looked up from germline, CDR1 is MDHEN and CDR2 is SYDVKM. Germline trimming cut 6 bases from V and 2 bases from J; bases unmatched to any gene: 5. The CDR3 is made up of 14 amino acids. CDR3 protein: CASRGTGTPYEQYF. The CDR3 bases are TGTGCCAGCAGAGGGACAGGGACTCCCTACGAGCAGTACTTC.

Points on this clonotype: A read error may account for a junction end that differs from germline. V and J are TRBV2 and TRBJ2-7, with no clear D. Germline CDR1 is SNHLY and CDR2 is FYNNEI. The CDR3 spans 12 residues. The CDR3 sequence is CTSRELSYEQYF. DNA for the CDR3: TGTACCAGCAGAGAGCTATCCTACGAGCAGTACTTC.